This T cell receptor (beta chain) comes out of a study of radiotherapy plus CTLA-4 blockade in lung cancer. A word on this clone: Its antigen is unknown.

Overall study findings and caveats: Radiotherapy with ipilimumab was followed by blood expansion of tumor-derived clones.

The germline gives CDR1 SQVTM, CDR2 ANQGSEA. With V trimmed by 7 bases and J by 0 bases, 4 bases remained unmatched. The CDR3 is made up of 13 amino acids. Clones were read by immunoSEQ multiplex PCR, and TCRdb kept only the in-frame ones, dropping some. The data contain some 66,000 clones, around 83% of them seen just once; the ten biggest clones take up about 4.2%. V gene TRBV29-1 combines with J gene TRBJ1-1; TRBD1 matches at 8 bases. Sequences were derived from peripheral blood, sampled from a patient treated with radiotherapy plus ipilimumab. The sequence derives from a human donor with non-small cell lung cancer who had a partial response to radiotherapy plus ipilimumab. The DNA for the CDR3 is TGCAGCGGGACAGGGCAGATGAACACTGAAGCTTTCTTT. Protein product: CSGTGQMNTEAFF.